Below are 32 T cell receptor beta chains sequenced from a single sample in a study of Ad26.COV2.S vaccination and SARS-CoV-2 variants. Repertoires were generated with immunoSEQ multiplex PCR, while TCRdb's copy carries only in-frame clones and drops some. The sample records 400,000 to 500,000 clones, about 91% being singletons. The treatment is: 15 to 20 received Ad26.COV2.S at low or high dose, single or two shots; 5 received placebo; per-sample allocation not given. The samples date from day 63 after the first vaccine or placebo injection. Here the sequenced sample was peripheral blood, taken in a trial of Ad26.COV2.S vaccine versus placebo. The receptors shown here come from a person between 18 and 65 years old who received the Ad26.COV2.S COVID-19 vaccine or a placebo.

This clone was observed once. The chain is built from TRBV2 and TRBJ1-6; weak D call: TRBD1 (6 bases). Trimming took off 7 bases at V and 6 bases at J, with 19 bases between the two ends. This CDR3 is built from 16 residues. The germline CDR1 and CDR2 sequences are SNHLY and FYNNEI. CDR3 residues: CASNGREGGSNSPLHF. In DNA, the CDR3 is TGTGCCAGCAACGGCAGGGAGGGGGGTAGTAATTCACCCCTCCACTTT.

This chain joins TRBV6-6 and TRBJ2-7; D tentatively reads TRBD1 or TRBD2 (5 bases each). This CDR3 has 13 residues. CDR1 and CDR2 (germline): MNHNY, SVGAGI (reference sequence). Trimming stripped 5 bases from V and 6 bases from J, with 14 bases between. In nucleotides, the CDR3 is TGTGCCAGCAGTGCTGTGGGGGTGGCCGAGCAGTACGTC. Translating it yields CASSAVGVAEQYV.

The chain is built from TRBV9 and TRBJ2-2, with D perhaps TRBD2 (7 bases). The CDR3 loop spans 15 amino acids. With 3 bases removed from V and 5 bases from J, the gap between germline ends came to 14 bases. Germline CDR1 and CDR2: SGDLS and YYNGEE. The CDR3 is CASSALQGGTGELFF. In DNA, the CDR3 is TGTGCCAGCAGCGCCCTACAGGGAGGGACCGGGGAGCTGTTTTTT.

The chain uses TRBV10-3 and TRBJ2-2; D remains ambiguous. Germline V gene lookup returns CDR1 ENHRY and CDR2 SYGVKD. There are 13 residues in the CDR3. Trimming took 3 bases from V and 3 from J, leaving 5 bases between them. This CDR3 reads CAISDGDTGELFF. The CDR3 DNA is TGTGCCATCAGTGATGGAGACACCGGGGAGCTGTTTTTT.

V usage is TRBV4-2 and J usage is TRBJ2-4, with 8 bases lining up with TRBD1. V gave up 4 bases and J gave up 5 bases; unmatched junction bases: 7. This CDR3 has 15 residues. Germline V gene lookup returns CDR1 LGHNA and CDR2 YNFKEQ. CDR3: CASSPGQGGENIQYF. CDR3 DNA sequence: TGTGCCAGCAGCCCAGGACAGGGTGGAGAAAACATTCAGTACTTC.

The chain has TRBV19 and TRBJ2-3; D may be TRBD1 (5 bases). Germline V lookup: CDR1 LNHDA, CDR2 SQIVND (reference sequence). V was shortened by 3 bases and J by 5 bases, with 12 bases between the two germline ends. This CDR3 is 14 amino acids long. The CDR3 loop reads CASSIFQGEDTQYF. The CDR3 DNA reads TGTGCCAGTAGTATCTTTCAGGGCGAAGATACGCAGTATTTT.

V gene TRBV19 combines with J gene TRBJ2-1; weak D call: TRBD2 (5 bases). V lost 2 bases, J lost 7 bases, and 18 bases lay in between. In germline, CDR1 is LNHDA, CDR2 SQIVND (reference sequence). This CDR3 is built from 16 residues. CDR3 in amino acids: CASSISGPKWGNEQFF. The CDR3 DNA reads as TGTGCCAGTAGTATAAGCGGTCCAAAATGGGGTAATGAGCAGTTCTTC.

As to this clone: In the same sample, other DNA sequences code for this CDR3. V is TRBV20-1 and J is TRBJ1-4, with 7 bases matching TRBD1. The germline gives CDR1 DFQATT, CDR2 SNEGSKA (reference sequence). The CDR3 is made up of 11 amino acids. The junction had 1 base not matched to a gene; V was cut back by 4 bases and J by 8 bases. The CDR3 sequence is CSATRGEKLFF. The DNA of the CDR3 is TGCAGTGCTACCAGGGGGGAAAAACTGTTTTTT.

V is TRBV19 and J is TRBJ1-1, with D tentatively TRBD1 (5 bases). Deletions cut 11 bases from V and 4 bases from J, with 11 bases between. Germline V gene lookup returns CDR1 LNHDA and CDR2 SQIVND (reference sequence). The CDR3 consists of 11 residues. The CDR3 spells CAAQRGTEAFF. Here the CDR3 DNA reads TGTGCCGCGCAGAGGGGCACTGAAGCTTTCTTT.

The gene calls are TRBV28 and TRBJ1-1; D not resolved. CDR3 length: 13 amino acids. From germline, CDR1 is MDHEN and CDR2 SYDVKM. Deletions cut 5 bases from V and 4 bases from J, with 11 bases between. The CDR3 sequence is CASSHSYPTEAFF. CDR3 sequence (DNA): TGTGCCAGCAGTCACAGCTATCCCACTGAAGCTTTCTTT.

CDR3 bases: TGTGCCAGCAGCGTAGATCCGGGGGCTTCGAACACTGAAGCTTTCTTT. Translating gives CASSVDPGASNTEAFF. The chain employs TRBV9 and TRBJ1-1; D may be TRBD1 (6 bases). V was cut by 0 bases and J by 1 base, with 13 bases left in between. Germline V lookup: CDR1 SGDLS, CDR2 YYNGEE. This CDR3 has 16 amino acids.

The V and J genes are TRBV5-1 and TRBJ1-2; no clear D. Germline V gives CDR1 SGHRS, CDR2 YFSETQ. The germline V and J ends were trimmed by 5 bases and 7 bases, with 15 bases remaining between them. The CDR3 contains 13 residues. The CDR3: CASSLSGMGGYTF. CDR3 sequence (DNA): TGCGCCAGCAGTCTCTCCGGCATGGGTGGCTACACCTTC.

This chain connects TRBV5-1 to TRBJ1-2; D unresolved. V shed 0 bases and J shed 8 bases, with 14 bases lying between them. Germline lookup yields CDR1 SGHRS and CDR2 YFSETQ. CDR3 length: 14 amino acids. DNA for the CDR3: TGCGCCAGCAGCTTGGAGCCGGGAGTGGGCGGCTACACCTTC. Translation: CASSLEPGVGGYTF.

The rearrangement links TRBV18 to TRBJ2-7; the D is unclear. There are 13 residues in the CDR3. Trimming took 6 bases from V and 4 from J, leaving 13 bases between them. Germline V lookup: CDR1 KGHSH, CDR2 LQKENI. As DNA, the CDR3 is TGTGCCAGCTCCCGAGGATCCCTGTACGAGCAGTACGTC. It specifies CASSRGSLYEQYV.

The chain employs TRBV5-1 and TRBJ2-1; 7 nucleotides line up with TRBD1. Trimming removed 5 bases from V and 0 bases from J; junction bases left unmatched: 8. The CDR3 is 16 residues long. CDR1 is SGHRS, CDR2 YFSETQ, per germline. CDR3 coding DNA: TGCGCCAGCAGGGCCACAGGGGCGAGCTCCTACAATGAGCAGTTCTTC. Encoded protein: CASRATGASSYNEQFF.

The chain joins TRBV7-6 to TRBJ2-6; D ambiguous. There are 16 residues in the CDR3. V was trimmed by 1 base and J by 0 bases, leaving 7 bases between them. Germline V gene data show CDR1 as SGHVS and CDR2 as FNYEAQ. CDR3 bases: TGTGCCAGCAGCTTAGTGGGCAGCTCTGGGGCCAACGTCCTGACTTTC. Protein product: CASSLVGSSGANVLTF.

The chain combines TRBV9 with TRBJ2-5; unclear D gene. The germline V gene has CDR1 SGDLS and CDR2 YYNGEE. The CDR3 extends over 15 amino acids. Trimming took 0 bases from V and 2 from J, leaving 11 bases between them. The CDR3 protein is CASSVGAASQETQYF. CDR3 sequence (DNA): TGTGCCAGCAGCGTAGGGGCTGCCTCGCAAGAGACCCAGTACTTC.

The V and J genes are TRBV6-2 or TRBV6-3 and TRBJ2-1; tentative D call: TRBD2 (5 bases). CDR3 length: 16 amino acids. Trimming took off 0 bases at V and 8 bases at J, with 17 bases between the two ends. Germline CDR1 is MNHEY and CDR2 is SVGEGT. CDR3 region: CASSYSGVGGYDEQFF. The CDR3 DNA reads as TGTGCCAGCAGTTACTCGGGCGTCGGAGGATACGATGAGCAGTTCTTC.

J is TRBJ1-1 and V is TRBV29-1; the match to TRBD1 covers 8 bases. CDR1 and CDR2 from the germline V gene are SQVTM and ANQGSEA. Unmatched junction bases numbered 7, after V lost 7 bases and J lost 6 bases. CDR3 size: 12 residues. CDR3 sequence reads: CSGATGGPEAFF. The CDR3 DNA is TGCAGCGGCGCCACAGGGGGTCCTGAAGCTTTCTTT.

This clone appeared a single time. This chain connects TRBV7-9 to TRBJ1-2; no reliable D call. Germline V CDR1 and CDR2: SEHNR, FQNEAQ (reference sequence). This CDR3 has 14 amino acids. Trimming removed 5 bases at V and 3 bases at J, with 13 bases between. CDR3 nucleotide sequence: TGTGCCAGCAGCCGAGGACGGTCACACTATGGCTACACCTTC. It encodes CASSRGRSHYGYTF.

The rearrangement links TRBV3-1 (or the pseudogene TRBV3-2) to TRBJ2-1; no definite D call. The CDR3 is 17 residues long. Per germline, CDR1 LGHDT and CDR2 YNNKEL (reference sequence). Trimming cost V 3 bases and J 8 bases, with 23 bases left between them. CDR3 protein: CASSQKKGSYLLDEQFF. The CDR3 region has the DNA TGTGCCAGCAGCCAGAAAAAGGGTTCCTATTTATTGGATGAGCAGTTCTTC.

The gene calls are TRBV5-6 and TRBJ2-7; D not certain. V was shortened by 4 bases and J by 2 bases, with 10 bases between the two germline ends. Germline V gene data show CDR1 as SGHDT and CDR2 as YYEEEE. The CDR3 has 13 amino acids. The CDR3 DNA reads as TGTGCCAGCAGCAGAGGAAGACCCTACGAGCAGTACTTC. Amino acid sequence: CASSRGRPYEQYF.

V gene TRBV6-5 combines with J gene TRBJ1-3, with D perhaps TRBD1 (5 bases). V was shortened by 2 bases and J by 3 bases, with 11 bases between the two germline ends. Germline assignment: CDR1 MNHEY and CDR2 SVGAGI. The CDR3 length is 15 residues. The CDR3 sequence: CASSYGWGLGNTIYF. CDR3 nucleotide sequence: TGTGCCAGCAGTTACGGCTGGGGACTTGGAAACACCATATATTTT.

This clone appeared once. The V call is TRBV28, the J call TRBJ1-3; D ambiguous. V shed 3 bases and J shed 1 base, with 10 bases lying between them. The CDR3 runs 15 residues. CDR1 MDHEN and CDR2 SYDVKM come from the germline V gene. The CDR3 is CASSFFRSSGNTIYF. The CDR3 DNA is TGTGCCAGCAGTTTTTTCAGGTCATCTGGAAACACCATATATTTT.

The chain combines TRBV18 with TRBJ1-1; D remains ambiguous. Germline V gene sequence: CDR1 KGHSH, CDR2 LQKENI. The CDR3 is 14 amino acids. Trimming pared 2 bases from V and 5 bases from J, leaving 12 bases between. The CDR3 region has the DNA TGTGCCAGCTCACCAAACTCCGCCGGGACTGAAGCTTTCTTT. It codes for CASSPNSAGTEAFF. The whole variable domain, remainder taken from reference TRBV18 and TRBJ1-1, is NAGVMQNPRHLVRRRGQEARLRCSPMKGHSHVYWYRQLPEEGLKFMVYLQKENIIDESGMPKERFSAEFPKEGPSILRIQQVVRGDSAAYFCASSPNSAGTEAFFGQGTRLTVV.

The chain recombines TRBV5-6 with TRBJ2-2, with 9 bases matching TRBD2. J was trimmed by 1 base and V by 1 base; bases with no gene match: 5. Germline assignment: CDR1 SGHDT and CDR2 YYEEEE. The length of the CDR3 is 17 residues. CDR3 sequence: CASSLFWTSENTGELFF. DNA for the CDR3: TGTGCCAGCAGCTTGTTCTGGACTAGCGAGAACACCGGGGAGCTGTTTTTT.

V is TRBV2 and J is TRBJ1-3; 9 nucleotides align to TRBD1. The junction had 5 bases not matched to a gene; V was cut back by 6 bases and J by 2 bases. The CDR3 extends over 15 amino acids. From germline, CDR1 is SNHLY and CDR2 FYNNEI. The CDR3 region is CASRNRGRAGNTIYF. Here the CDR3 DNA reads TGTGCCAGCAGGAACAGGGGGCGAGCTGGAAACACCATATATTTT.

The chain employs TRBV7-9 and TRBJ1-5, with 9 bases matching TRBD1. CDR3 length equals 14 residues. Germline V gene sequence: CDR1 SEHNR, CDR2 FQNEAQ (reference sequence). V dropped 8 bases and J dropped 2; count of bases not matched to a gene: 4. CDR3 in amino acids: CASGGQGGNQPQHF. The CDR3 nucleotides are TGTGCCAGCGGGGGACAGGGAGGCAATCAGCCCCAGCATTTT. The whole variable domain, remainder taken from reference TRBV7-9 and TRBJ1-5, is DTGVSQNPRHKITKRGQNVTFRCDPISEHNRLYWYRQTLGQGPEFLTYFQNEAQLEKSRLLSDRFSAERPKGSFSTLEIQRTEQGDSAMYLCASGGQGGNQPQHFGDGTRLSIL.

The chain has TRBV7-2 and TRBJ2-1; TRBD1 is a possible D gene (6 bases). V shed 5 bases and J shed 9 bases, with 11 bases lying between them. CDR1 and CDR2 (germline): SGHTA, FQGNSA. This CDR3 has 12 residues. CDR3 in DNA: TGTGCCAGCAGCAGACAGGTTCCTGAGCAGTTCTTC. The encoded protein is CASSRQVPEQFF.

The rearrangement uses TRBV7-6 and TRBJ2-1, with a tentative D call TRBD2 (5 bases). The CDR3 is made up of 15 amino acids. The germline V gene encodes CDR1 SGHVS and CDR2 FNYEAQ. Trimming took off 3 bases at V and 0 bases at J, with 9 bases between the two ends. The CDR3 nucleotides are TGTGCCAGCAGCTTTAGAGGGAGCTCCTACAATGAGCAGTTCTTC. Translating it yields CASSFRGSSYNEQFF.

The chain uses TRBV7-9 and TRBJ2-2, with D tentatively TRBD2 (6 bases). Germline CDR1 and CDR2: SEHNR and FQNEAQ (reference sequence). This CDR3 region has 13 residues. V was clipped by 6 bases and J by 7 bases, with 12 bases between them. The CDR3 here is CASRTGGSGELFF. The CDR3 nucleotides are TGTGCCAGCAGGACCGGGGGTAGCGGGGAGCTGTTTTTT.

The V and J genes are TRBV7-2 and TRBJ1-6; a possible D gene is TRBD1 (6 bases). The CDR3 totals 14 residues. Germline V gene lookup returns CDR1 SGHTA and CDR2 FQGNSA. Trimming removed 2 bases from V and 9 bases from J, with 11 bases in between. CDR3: CASSLQQGPSPLHF. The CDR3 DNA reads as TGTGCCAGCAGCTTACAACAGGGACCTTCACCCCTCCACTTT. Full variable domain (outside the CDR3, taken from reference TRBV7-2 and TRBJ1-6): GAGVSQSPSNKVTEKGKDVELRCDPISGHTALYWYRQSLGQGLEFLIYFQGNSAPDKSGLPSDRFSAERTGGSVSTLTIQRTQQEDSAVYLCASSLQQGPSPLHFGNGTRLTVT.